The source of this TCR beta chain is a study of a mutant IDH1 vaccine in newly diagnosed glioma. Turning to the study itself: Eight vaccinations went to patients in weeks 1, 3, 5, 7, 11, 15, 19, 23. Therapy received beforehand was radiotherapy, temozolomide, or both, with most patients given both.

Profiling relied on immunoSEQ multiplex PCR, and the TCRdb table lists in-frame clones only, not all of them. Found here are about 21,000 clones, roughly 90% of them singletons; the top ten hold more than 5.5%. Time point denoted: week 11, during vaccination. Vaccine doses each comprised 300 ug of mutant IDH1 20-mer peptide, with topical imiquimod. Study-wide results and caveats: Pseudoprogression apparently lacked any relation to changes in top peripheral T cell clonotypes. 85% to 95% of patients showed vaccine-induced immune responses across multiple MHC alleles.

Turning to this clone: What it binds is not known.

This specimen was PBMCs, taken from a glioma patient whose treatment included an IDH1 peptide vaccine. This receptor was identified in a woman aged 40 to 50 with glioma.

Here the CDR3 reads CASSPQSLLAGANNEQFF. The CDR3 DNA is TGTGCCAGCAGCCCACAAAGCCTACTAGCGGGAGCGAACAATGAGCAGTTCTTC. The chain uses TRBV7-9 and TRBJ2-1; 11 bases map to TRBD2. The ends lost 5 bases at V and 5 bases at J; junction bases unmatched: 14. The CDR3 spans 18 residues. Germline V gene data show CDR1 as SEHNR and CDR2 as FQNEAQ (reference sequence).